This entry features one T cell receptor beta chain sequence. Seattle's enrolled individuals joined amid active infection and were then monitored longitudinally. The source of the sample is a study of blood T cell repertoires in COVID-19. Overall study: Acute and convalescent COVID-19 samples came from the United States, Italy and Spain.

CDR1 SQVTM and CDR2 ANQGSEA come from the germline V gene. The length of the CDR3 is 13 residues. Germline trimming cut 5 bases from V and 9 bases from J; bases unmatched to any gene: 10. Per the original data handling: Nucleated cell number was recorded as an estimate derived from reference gene primer amplification. The protocol was immunoSEQ multiplex PCR, while the TCRdb copy is restricted to in-frame clones and leaves out a portion. V and J calls and clone size are those listed in that table; D and trimming were worked out from the DNA. The data show some 300,000 clones, around 87% seen once. The sequence came from a woman aged 40 to 50 with COVID-19, enrolled during active disease. The chain joins TRBV29-1 to TRBJ1-1, with 9 bases that match TRBD1. Sequencing was performed on peripheral blood. The CDR3 region is CSVLESGTGKAFF. The CDR3 nucleotides read TGCAGCGTTCTGGAATCCGGGACAGGGAAAGCTTTCTTT.